The sequence of this T cell receptor (beta chain) was determined in a study of cytomegalovirus exposure and HLA in healthy donors. Clones were sequenced by immunoSEQ multiplex PCR, and TCRdb holds only the in-frame ones, with some missing. The profile shows some 210,000 clones, roughly 84% of them singletons. From germline, CDR1 is MNHEY and CDR2 SMNVEV (reference sequence). Trimming took off 0 bases at V and 4 bases at J, with 7 bases between the two ends. The CDR3 is 15 amino acids. This chain connects TRBV27 to TRBJ2-6, with D hard to call. Input material: PBMCs. The receptor was isolated from a woman between 18 and 29 years old in good health and CMV-seropositive. CDR3 sequence: CASSLSASGANVLTF. The DNA for the CDR3 is TGTGCCAGCAGTTTATCAGCCTCCGGGGCCAACGTCCTGACTTTC.